This T cell receptor (beta chain) was found in a study of early T cells in non-severe SARS-CoV-2 infection. About the study: Chains from this unsorted whole-blood bulk RNA could not be paired.

Comment on this clonotype: No antigen is known for it.

Attachment of unique molecular identifiers was made to individual cDNA molecules. TCRdb re-analysed the 5' RACE reads in MiXCR, keeping a single row per CDR3 protein. The repertoire includes about 130,000 distinct CDR3 sequences, 14% to 15% of them detected once, and just over 20% sits in the top ten. General study findings and limits: Anti-spike CD8 responses were favored in VDJdb matching, and private and CD4 specificities were missed.

The source material was whole blood. The clonotype was recovered from an adult who was a healthcare worker with PCR-confirmed SARS-CoV-2 infection or an uninfected control (not recorded which).

CDR3 nucleotides: TGCAGTGCTACGCCGACGGGGGACGAATACAATGAGCAGTTCTTC. Translating it yields CSATPTGDEYNEQFF. The J gene is TRBJ2-1, the V gene TRBV20-1; a weak D match, TRBD2 (6 bases). This CDR3 is 15 amino acids long. CDR1 DFQATT and CDR2 SNEGSKA come from the germline V gene (reference sequence). V was clipped by 4 bases and J by 4 bases, with 17 bases between them.